Only a few counts were recorded for the clone carrying this TCR delta chain. The protein held in TCRdb is that of a much larger clone and does not match this DNA's translation at residue 11, likely because of a read error; the protein shown is translated from the DNA. The sample originates from a study of γδ T cells in repeated Plasmodium falciparum infection. Across the study: Samples were taken at baseline, before some infections, and 21 days after each.

TCRdb re-called the multiplex PCR reads using CATT. Of 85,000 to 95,000 delta-chain clones listed, 1.4% are singletons. Sequenced input: gamma-delta T cells from blood. This sequence originates from a pool of human donors (malaria-infected and uninfected, not separated).

CDR3 sequence (DNA): TGTGCTCTTGGGGGAGAGATGCCTTCCTATCCCTCTCTCCTAACTGGGGGATTTTTCGGTAAACTCATCTTT. Translation: CALGGEMPSYPSLLTGGFFGKLIF. The gene calls are TRDV1 and TRDJ1; 10 bases are a match to TRDD3. Here the J gene came from matching the DNA to germline, since TCRdb omits it. Germline CDR1 TSWWSYY, CDR2 QGS. J gave up 7 bases and V 4 bases, and 36 bases lay outside the gene matches. CDR3 size: 24 residues.